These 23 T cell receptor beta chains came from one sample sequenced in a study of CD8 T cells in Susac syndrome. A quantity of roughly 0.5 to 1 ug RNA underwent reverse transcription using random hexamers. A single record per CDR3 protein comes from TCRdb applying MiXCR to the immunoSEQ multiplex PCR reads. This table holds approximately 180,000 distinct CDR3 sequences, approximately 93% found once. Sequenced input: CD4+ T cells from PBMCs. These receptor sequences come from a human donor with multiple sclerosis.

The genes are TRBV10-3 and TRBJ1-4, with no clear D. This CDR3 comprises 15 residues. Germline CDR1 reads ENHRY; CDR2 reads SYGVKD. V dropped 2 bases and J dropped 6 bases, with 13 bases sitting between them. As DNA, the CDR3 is TGTGCCATCAGTGAGGGACTGTTCGGGGATGAAAAACTGTTTTTT. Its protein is CAISEGLFGDEKLFF.

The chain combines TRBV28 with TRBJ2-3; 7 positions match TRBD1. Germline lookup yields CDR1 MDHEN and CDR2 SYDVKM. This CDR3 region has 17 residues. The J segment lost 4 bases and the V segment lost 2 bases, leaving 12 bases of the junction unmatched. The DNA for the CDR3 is TGTGCCAGCAGTTTAATCAGACAGGGAGCATACCCAGATACGCAGTATTTT. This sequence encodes CASSLIRQGAYPDTQYF.

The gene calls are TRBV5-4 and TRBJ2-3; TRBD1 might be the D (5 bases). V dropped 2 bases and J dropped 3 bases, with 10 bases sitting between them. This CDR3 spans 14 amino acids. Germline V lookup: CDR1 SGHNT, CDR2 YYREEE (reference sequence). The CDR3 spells CASSFYRQTDTQYF. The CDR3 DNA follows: TGTGCCAGCAGCTTCTACCGACAGACAGATACGCAGTATTTT.

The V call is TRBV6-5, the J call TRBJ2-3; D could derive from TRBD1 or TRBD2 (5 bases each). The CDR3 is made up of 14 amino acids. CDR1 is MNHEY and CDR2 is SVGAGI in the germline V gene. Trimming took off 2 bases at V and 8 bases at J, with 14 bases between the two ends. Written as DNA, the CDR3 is TGTGCCAGCAGTTACGGGGTCGAGGGGTCTACGCAGTATTTT. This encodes CASSYGVEGSTQYF.

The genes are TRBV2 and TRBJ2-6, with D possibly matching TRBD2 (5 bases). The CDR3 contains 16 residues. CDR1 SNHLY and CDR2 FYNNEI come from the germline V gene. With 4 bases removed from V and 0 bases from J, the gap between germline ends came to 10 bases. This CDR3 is CASSVLGISGANVLTF. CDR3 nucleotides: TGTGCCAGCAGTGTACTAGGGATCTCTGGGGCCAACGTCCTGACTTTC.

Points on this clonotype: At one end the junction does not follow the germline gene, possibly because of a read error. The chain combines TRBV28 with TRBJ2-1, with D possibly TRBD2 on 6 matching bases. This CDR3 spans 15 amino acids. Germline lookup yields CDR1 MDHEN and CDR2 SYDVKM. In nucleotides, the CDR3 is TGTGCCAGCATTGCGCCGGGACTTCCCTATAATGAGCAGTTCTTC. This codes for CASIAPGLPYNEQFF.

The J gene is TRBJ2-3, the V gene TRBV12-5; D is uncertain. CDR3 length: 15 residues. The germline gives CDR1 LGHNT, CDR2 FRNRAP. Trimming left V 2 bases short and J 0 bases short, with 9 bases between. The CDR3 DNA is TGTGCTAGTGGTTTGACCGGTACTAGCACAGATACGCAGTATTTT. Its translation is CASGLTGTSTDTQYF.

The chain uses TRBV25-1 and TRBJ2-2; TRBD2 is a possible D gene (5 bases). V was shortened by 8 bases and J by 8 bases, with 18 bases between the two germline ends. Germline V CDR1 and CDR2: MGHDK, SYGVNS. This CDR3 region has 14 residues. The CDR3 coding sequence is TGTGCCAGCCGCCAGGACTTAGCTTCTGGGGAGCTGTTTTTT. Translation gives CASRQDLASGELFF.

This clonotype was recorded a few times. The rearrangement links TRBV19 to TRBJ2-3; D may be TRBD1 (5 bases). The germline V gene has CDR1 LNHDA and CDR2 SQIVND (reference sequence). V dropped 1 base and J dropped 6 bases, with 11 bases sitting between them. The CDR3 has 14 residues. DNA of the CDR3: TGTGCCAGTAGTATAGGGCAGGGAATGGATACGCAGTATTTT. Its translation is CASSIGQGMDTQYF.

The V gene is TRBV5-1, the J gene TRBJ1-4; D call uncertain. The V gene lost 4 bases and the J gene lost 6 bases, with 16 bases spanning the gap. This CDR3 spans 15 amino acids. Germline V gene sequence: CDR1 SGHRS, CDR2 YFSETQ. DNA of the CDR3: TGCGCCAGCAGCCGCGAAGCGAGGGATCATGAAAAACTGTTTTTT. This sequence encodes CASSREARDHEKLFF.

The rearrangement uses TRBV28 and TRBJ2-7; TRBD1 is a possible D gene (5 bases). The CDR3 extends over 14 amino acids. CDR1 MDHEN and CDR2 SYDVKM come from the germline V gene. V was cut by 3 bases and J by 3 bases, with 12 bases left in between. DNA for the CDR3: TGTGCCAGCAGTTTGTTCCAGGGAAACTACGAGCAGTACTTC. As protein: CASSLFQGNYEQYF. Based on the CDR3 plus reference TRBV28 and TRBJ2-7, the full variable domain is DVKVTQSSRYLVKRTGEKVFLECVQDMDHENMFWYRQDPGLGLRLIYFSYDVKMKEKGDIPEGYSVSREKKERFSLILESASTNQTSMYLCASSLFQGNYEQYFGPGTRLTVT.

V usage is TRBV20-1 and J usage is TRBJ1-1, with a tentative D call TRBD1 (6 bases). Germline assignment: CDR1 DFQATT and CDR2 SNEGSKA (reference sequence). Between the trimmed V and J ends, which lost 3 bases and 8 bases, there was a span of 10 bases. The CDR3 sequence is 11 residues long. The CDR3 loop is CSASGGPEAFF. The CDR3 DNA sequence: TGCAGTGCTAGTGGGGGCCCCGAAGCTTTCTTT.

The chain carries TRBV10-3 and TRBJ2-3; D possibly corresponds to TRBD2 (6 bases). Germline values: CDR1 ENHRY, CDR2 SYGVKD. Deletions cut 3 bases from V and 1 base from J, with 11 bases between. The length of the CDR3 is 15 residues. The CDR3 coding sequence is TGTGCCATCAGTGAACGGGAGTTGGGCACAGATACGCAGTATTTT. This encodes CAISERELGTDTQYF.

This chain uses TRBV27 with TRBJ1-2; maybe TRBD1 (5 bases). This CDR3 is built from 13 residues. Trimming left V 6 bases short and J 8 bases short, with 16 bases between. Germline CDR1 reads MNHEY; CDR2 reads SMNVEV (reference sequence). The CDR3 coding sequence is TGTGCCAGCAGCCCTGAAGGGGTTGTGGGCTACACCTTC. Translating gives CASSPEGVVGYTF.

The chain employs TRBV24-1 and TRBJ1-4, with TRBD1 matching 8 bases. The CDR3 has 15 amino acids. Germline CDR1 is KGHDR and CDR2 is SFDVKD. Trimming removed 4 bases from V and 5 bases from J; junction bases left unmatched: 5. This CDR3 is CATSDTGGENEKLFF. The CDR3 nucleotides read TGTGCCACCAGTGACACAGGGGGGGAGAATGAAAAACTGTTTTTT.

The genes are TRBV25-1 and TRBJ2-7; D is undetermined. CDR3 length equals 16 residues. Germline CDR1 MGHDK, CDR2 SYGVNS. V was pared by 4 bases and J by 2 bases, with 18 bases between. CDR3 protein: CASSVMGGSYTYEQYF. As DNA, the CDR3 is TGTGCCAGCAGTGTGATGGGTGGGTCCTATACCTACGAGCAGTACTTC.

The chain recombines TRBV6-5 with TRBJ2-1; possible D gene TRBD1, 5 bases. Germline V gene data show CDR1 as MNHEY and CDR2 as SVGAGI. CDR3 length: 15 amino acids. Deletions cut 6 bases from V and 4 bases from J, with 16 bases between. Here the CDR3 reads CASSDYRSTYNEQFF. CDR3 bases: TGTGCCAGCAGCGATTACAGGAGCACATACAATGAGCAGTTCTTC.

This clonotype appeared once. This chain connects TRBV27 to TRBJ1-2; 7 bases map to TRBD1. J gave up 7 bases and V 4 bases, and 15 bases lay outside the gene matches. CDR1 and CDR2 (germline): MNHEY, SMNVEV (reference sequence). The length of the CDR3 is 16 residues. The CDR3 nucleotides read TGTGCCAGCAGTTCCCCCCTCAGGGGGGCCCGTGCTGGCTACACCTTC. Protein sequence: CASSSPLRGARAGYTF.

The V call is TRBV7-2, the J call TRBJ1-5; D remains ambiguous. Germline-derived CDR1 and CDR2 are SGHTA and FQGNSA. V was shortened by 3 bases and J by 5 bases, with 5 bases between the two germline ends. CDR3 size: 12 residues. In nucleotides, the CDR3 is TGTGCCAGCAGCTTCTTCGATCAGCCCCAGCATTTT. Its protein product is CASSFFDQPQHF.

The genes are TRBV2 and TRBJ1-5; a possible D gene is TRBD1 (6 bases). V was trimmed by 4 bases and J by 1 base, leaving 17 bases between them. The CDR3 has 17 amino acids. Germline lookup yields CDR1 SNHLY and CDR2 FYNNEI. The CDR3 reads CASSGAGGLGSNQPQHF. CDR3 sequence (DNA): TGTGCCAGCAGTGGGGCCGGGGGGCTGGGAAGCAATCAGCCCCAGCATTTT.

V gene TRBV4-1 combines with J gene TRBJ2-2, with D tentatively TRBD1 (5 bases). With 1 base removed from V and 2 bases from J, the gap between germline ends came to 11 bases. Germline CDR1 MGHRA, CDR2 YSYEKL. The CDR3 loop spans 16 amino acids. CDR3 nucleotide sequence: TGCGCCAGCAGCCAAGTGGTGGGGCTAAACACCGGGGAGCTGTTTTTT. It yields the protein CASSQVVGLNTGELFF.

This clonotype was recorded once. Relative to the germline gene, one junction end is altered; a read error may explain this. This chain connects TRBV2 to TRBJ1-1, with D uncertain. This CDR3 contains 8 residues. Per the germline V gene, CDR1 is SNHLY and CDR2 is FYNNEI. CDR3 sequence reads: CASREAFF. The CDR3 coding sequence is TGTGCCAGCAGGGAAGCTTTCTTT. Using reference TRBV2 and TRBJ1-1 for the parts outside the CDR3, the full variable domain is EPEVTQTPSHQVTQMGQEVILRCVPISNHLYFYWYRQILGQKVEFLVSFYNNEISEKSEIFDDQFSVERPDGSNFTLKIRSTKLEDSAMYFCASREAFFGQGTRLTVV.

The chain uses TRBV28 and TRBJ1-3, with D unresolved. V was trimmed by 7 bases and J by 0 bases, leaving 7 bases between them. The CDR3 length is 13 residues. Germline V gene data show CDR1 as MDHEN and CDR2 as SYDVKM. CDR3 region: CASNPGSGNTIYF. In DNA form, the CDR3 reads TGTGCCAGCAACCCGGGCTCTGGAAACACCATATATTTT. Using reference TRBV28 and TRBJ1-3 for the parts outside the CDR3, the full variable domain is DVKVTQSSRYLVKRTGEKVFLECVQDMDHENMFWYRQDPGLGLRLIYFSYDVKMKEKGDIPEGYSVSREKKERFSLILESASTNQTSMYLCASNPGSGNTIYFGEGSWLTVV.